This TCR beta chain was identified during a study of blood T cell repertoires in COVID-19. Study details: COVID-19 samples collected from the United States, Italy and Spain covered acute and convalescent phases.

Per the original data handling: Amplification with reference gene primers provided the estimates of nucleated cell counts. Clones were sequenced by immunoSEQ multiplex PCR, and TCRdb holds only the in-frame ones, with some missing. From that table come the V and J calls and clone size; the DNA was used to work out D and trimming. The table shows around 300,000 clones, with about nine tenths occurring only once. The CDR3 extends over 13 amino acids. V lost 2 bases and J 7 bases, leaving 9 bases between the germline ends. CDR1 is MNHEY and CDR2 is SVGEGT in the germline V gene. The rearrangement joins TRBV6-2 or TRBV6-3 to TRBJ2-1; a weak D match, TRBD2 (5 bases). This clonotype was sampled from a woman aged 25 to 39 with COVID-19, enrolled during active disease. Material for sequencing was peripheral blood. This CDR3 reads CASSYGLFNEQFF. The CDR3, as DNA: TGTGCCAGCAGTTACGGACTGTTTAATGAGCAGTTCTTC.